This T cell receptor beta chain was observed in a study of T cells after yellow fever vaccination. Researchers made TCR cDNA using 5'RACE template switching, and this step added a universal primer site and UMIs. TCRdb recomputed calls from the 5' RACE reads with MiXCR, one row per CDR3 protein. The table lists hundreds of thousands of distinct CDR3 sequences, around 12% of them singletons. V was trimmed by 10 bases and J by 8 bases, leaving 15 bases between them. The CDR3 runs 12 residues. CDR1 and CDR2 (germline): MDHEN, SYDVKM. Sequencing was performed on PBMCs, taken on the day of the yellow fever booster vaccination. The chain recombines TRBV28 with TRBJ2-1; D gene ambiguous. The sequence was obtained from a man in his thirties or forties who received the YFV17D yellow fever vaccine. The CDR3 nucleotides are TGTGCCACAGGATCAGGAGAGCATGAGCAGTTCTTC. Translated, it gives CATGSGEHEQFF.